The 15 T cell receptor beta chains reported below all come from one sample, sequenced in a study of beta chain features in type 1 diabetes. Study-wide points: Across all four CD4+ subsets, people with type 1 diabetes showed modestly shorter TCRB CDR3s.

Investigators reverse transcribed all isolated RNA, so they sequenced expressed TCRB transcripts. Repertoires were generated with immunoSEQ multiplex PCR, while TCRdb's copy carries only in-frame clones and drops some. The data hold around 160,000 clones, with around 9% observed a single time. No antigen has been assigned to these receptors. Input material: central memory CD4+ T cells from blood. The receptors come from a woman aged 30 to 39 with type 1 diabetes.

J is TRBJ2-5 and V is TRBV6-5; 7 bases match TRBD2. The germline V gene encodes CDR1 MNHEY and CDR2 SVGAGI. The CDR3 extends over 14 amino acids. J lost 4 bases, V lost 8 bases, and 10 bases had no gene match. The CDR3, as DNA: TGTGCCAGCCGACGACTAGCAGATGCAGAGACCCAGTACTTC. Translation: CASRRLADAETQYF.

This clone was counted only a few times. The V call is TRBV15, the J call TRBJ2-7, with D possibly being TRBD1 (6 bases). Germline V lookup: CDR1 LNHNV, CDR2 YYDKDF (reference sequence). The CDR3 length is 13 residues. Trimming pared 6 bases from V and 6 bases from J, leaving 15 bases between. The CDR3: CATSTDPDSEQYF. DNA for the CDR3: TGTGCCACCAGTACCGACCCGGACAGCGAGCAGTACTTC.

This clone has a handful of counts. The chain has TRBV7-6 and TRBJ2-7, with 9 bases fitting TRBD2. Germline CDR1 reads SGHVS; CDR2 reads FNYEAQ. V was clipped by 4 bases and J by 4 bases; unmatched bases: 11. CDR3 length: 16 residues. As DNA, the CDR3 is TGTGCCAGCAGCTCCACCCTAGCGGGAAGTGTATACGAGCAGTACTTC. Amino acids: CASSSTLAGSVYEQYF. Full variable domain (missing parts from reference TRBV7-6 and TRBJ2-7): GAGVSQSPRYKVTKRGQDVALRCDPISGHVSLYWYRQALGQGPEFLTYFNYEAQQDKSGLPNDRFSAERPEGSISTLTIQRTEQRDSAMYRCASSSTLAGSVYEQYFGPGTRLTVT.

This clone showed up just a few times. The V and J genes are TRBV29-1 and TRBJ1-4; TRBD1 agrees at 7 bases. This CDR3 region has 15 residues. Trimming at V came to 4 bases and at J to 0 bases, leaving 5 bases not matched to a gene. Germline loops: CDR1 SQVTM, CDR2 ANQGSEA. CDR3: CSVGQGEATNEKLFF. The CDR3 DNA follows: TGCAGCGTTGGACAGGGCGAAGCAACTAATGAAAAACTGTTTTTT.

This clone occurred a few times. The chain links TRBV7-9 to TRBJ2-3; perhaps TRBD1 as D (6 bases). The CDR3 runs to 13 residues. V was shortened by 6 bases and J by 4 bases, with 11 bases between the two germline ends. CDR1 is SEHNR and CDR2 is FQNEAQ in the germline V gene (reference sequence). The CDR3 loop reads CASRDSGPDTQYF. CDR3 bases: TGTGCCAGCAGGGACAGTGGCCCAGATACGCAGTATTTT.

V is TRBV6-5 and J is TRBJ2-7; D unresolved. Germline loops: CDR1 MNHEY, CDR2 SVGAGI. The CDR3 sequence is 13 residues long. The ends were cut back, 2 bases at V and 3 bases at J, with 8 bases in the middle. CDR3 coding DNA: TGTGCCAGCAGTTACAGGCGCGGCTACGAGCAGTACTTC. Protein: CASSYRRGYEQYF.

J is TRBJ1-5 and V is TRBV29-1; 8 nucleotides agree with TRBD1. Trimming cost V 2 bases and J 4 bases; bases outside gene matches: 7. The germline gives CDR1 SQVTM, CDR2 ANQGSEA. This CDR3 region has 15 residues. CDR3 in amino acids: CSVELFGQGNQPQHF. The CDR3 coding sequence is TGCAGCGTTGAATTGTTCGGACAGGGTAATCAGCCCCAGCATTTT.

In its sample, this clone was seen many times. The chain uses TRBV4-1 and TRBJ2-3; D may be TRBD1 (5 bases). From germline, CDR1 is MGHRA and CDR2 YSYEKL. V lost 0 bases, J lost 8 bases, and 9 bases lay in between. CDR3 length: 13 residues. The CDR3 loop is CASSQDPGSTQYF. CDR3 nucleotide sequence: TGCGCCAGCAGCCAAGATCCAGGGTCTACGCAGTATTTT.

The CDR3 region has the DNA TGCGCCAGCAGCCAAGGTTACAGCCTGATGAACACTGAAGCTTTCTTT. It encodes CASSQGYSLMNTEAFF. This chain connects TRBV4-1 to TRBJ1-1, with D unclear. The germline V and J ends were trimmed by 1 base and 0 bases, with 12 bases remaining between them. The CDR3 runs 16 residues. Germline V gene data show CDR1 as MGHRA and CDR2 as YSYEKL.

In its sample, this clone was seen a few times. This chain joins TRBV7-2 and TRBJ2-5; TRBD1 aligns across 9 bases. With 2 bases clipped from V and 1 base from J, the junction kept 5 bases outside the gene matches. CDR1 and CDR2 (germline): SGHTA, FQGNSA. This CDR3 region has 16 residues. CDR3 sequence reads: CASSLLPGQGQETQYF. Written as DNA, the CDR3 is TGTGCCAGCAGCTTATTACCGGGACAGGGCCAAGAGACCCAGTACTTC.

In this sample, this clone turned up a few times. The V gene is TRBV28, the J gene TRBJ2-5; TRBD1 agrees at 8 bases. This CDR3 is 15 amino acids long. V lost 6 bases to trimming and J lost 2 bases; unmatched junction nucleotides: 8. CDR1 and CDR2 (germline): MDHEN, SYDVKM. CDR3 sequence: CASSTAGQGQETQYF. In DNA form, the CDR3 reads TGTGCCAGCAGCACTGCCGGACAGGGTCAAGAGACCCAGTACTTC.

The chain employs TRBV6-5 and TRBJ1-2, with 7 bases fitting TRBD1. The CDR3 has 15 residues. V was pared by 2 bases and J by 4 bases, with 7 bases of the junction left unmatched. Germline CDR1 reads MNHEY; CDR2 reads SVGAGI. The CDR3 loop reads CASSYTPGTAYGYTF. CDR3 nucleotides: TGTGCCAGCAGTTACACCCCCGGGACAGCCTATGGCTACACCTTC.

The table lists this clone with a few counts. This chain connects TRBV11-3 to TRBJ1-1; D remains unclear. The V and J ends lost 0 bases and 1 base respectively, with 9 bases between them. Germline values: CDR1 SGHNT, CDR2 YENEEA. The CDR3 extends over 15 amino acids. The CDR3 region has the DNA TGTGCCAGCAGCTTAGATCATGCAGGGAACACTGAAGCTTTCTTT. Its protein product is CASSLDHAGNTEAFF. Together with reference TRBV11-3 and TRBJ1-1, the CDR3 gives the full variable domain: EAGVVQSPRYKIIEKKQPVAFWCNPISGHNTLYWYLQNLGQGPELLIRYENEEAVDDSQLPKDRFSAERLKGVDSTLKIQPAELGDSAVYLCASSLDHAGNTEAFFGQGTRLTVV.

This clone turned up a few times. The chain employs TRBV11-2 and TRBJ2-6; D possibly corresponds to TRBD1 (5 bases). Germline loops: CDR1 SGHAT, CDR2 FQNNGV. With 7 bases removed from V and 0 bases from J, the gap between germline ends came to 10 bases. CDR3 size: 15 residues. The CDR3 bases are TGTGCCAGCACCTTGGGGCTCTCTGGGGCCAACGTCCTGACTTTC. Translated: CASTLGLSGANVLTF. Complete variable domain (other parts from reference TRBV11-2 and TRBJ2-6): EAGVAQSPRYKIIEKRQSVAFWCNPISGHATLYWYQQILGQGPKLLIQFQNNGVVDDSQLPKDRFSAERLKGVDSTLKIQPAKLEDSAVYLCASTLGLSGANVLTFGAGSRLTVL.

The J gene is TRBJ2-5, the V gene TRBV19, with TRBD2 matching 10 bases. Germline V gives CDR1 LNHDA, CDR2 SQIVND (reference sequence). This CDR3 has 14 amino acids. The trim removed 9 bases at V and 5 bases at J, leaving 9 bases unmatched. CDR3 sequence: CASNKREGQETQYF. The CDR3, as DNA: TGTGCCAGCAACAAGCGGGAGGGCCAGGAGACCCAGTACTTC.